These 13 T cell receptor beta chains originate from one sample sequenced in a study of identical twins. TCRdb fed the 5' RACE reads into MiXCR, producing one record per CDR3 protein. In the table there are around 530,000 distinct CDR3 sequences, 13% to 15% of which are singletons. These sequences were also reported in another study, on yellow fever vaccine responses in identical twins.

Sequencing was performed on CD4+ T cells sorted from blood. The receptors come from a woman between 18 and 30 years old in good health.

The chain is built from TRBV6-4 and TRBJ2-5, with TRBD2 as a possible D gene (8 bases). Germline V CDR1 and CDR2: MRHNA, SNTAGT. The V end lost 3 bases, the J end lost 4 bases, and 15 bases lay between the germline ends. CDR3 length: 15 residues. CDR3 loop: CASSESGGGRETQYF. The CDR3 DNA reads as TGTGCCAGCAGTGAGTCGGGAGGGGGCCGAGAGACCCAGTACTTC.

The CDR3 DNA reads TGCGCCAGCAGCTTGGCGCTAGTCGGCAATGAGCAGTTCTTC. It is translated as CASSLALVGNEQFF. V is TRBV5-1 and J is TRBJ2-1, with unresolved D. Germline loops: CDR1 SGHRS, CDR2 YFSETQ. The V end was cut by 0 bases, the J end by 6 bases, with 10 bases between. CDR3 length: 14 residues.

V gene TRBV29-1 combines with J gene TRBJ1-1, with a possible D match to TRBD1 (5 bases). The CDR3 is 13 amino acids. Germline CDR1 is SQVTM and CDR2 is ANQGSEA. V dropped 4 bases and J dropped 5 bases, with 14 bases sitting between them. The CDR3 DNA sequence: TGCAGCGTTGTGGCTCAGGCAGGGACTGAAGCTTTCTTT. As protein: CSVVAQAGTEAFF.

The chain joins TRBV20-1 to TRBJ2-7, with unresolved D. Trimming shortened V by 0 bases and J by 5 bases, and 11 bases separated the two germline ends. CDR1 is DFQATT and CDR2 is SNEGSKA in the germline V gene (reference sequence). The CDR3 covers 13 residues. Here the CDR3 reads CSARDYVPHEQYV. The CDR3 DNA is TGCAGTGCTAGAGATTATGTACCCCACGAGCAGTACGTC.

This clonotype was detected a few times. The rearrangement links TRBV3-1 to TRBJ2-1; possibly TRBD1 for D (6 bases). Germline CDR1 LGHDT, CDR2 YNNKEL (reference sequence). Trimming removed 1 base from V and 3 bases from J, with 13 bases in between. CDR3 length equals 16 residues. As DNA, the CDR3 is TGTGCCAGCAGCCAAGTAGGCAGGGGAGACTACAATGAGCAGTTCTTC. Encoded protein: CASSQVGRGDYNEQFF.

In its sample, this clonotype was seen a few times. The V gene is TRBV24-1, the J gene TRBJ2-1; D is uncertain. The CDR3 is 14 residues long. Between the trimmed V and J ends, which lost 4 bases and 8 bases, there was a span of 14 bases. Germline loops: CDR1 KGHDR, CDR2 SFDVKD. CDR3 bases: TGTGCCACCAGTGACACACCTCGGATGGATGAGCAGTTCTTC. Its protein product is CATSDTPRMDEQFF.

There are a few counts of this clonotype. The rearrangement uses TRBV7-2 and TRBJ2-3, with no clear D. CDR3 length equals 13 residues. The V end lost 2 bases, the J end lost 6 bases, and 9 bases lay between the germline ends. Germline CDR1 SGHTA, CDR2 FQGNSA. CDR3 nucleotides: TGTGCCAGCAGCTTAATAGTCCGGGATACGCAGTATTTT. The encoded protein is CASSLIVRDTQYF.

This clonotype was seen ten or more times. The chain's CDR3 is CASDRGRASYEQYF. CDR3 bases: TGTGCCAGCGATCGCGGGAGGGCTTCATACGAGCAGTACTTC. The rearrangement uses TRBV28 and TRBJ2-7; TRBD2 matches at 9 bases. The trim removed 8 bases at V and 4 bases at J, leaving 9 bases unmatched. The CDR3 has 14 residues. Looked up from germline, CDR1 is MDHEN and CDR2 is SYDVKM.

This clonotype was seen a few times. The chain recombines TRBV28 with TRBJ1-4, with 9 bases matching TRBD1. J was trimmed by 8 bases and V by 7 bases; bases with no gene match: 20. This CDR3 has 18 amino acids. Germline values: CDR1 MDHEN, CDR2 SYDVKM. The CDR3 spells CASTHWGQGKSRGEKLFF. The CDR3 DNA reads TGTGCCAGCACCCACTGGGGACAGGGAAAGTCGAGGGGCGAAAAACTGTTTTTT.

In this sample, this clonotype turned up a few times. This chain connects TRBV19 to TRBJ1-5; 8 bases agree with TRBD1. The CDR3 contains 16 residues. Losses at the gene ends were 4 bases for V and 1 base for J; bases not matched to a gene: 6. Germline V gene lookup returns CDR1 LNHDA and CDR2 SQIVND (reference sequence). CDR3 amino acids: CASSTLRQGSNQPQHF. The CDR3 nucleotides are TGTGCCAGTAGTACCCTCAGACAGGGGAGCAATCAGCCCCAGCATTTT.

The rearrangement uses TRBV6-2 or TRBV6-3 and TRBJ2-7; 10 bases align to TRBD2. Germline CDR1 reads MNHEY; CDR2 reads SVGEGT. The CDR3 covers 16 residues. J gave up 0 bases and V 5 bases, and 7 bases lay outside the gene matches. The CDR3 coding sequence is TGTGCCAGCAGTACCCTGAGACTAGCGGGCTCCTACGAGCAGTACTTC. As protein: CASSTLRLAGSYEQYF.

The gene calls are TRBV25-1 and TRBJ2-4, with D perhaps being TRBD1 or TRBD2 (5 bases each). The CDR3 extends over 15 amino acids. Deletions cut 2 bases from V and 3 bases from J, with 11 bases between. The germline V gene encodes CDR1 MGHDK and CDR2 SYGVNS. CDR3 in amino acids: CASSEEGSGKNIQYF. As DNA, the CDR3 is TGTGCCAGCAGTGAAGAGGGGAGTGGCAAAAACATTCAGTACTTC.

The V and J genes are TRBV5-5 and TRBJ1-4; D is ambiguous. The CDR3 spans 15 residues. Germline V gene lookup returns CDR1 SGHKS and CDR2 YYEKEE (reference sequence). Trimming left V 0 bases short and J 3 bases short, with 9 bases between. CDR3 protein: CASSLARGSNEKLFF. The CDR3 region has the DNA TGTGCCAGCAGCTTGGCCCGGGGATCTAATGAAAAACTGTTTTTT.